This T cell receptor (beta chain) was found in a study of T-cell memory formation after mild COVID-19. At the level of the study: TCR clusters were mostly donor specific.

One entry per CDR3 protein results from TCRdb running MiXCR on the 5' RACE reads. This table has about 170,000 distinct CDR3 sequences, approximately 13% appearing once. Sequenced input: PBMCs or a T cell subset sorted from them (not recorded which). The receptor's source is a man aged 18 to 30 who had mild COVID-19 (a few samples of this study predate the infection). Cell type and time point are not known.

For the CDR3, the DNA is TGTGCCAGTAGCTGGCGGACCAAGGAAGCCAAAAACATTCAGTACTTC. Translation gives CASSWRTKEAKNIQYF. This chain joins TRBV19 and TRBJ2-4; no definite D call. The CDR3 covers 16 residues. The V gene lost 6 bases and the J gene lost 0 bases, with 15 bases spanning the gap. Germline V gene lookup returns CDR1 LNHDA and CDR2 SQIVND (reference sequence).